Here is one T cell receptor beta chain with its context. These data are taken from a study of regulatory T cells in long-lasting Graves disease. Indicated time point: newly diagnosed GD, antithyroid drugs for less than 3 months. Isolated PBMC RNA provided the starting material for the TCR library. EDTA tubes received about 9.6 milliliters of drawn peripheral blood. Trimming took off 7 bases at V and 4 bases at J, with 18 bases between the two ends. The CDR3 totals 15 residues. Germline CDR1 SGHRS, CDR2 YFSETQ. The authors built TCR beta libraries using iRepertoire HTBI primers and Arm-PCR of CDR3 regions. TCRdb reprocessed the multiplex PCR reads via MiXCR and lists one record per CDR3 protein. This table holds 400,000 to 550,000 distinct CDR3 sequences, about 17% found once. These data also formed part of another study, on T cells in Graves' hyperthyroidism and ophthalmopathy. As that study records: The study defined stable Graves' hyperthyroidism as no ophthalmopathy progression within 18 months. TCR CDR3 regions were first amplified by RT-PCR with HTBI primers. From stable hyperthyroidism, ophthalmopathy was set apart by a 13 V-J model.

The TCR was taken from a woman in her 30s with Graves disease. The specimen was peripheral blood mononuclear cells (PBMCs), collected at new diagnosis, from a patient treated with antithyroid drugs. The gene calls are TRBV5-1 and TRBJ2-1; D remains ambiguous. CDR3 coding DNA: TGCGCCAGCTTCACCAGACCTAGGGATTACAATGAGCAGTTCTTC. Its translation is CASFTRPRDYNEQFF. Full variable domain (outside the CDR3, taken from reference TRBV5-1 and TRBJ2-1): KAGVTQTPRYLIKTRGQQVTLSCSPISGHRSVSWYQQTPGQGLQFLFEYFSETQRNKGNFPGRFSGRQFSNSRSEMNVSTLELGDSALYLCASFTRPRDYNEQFFGPGTRLTVL.